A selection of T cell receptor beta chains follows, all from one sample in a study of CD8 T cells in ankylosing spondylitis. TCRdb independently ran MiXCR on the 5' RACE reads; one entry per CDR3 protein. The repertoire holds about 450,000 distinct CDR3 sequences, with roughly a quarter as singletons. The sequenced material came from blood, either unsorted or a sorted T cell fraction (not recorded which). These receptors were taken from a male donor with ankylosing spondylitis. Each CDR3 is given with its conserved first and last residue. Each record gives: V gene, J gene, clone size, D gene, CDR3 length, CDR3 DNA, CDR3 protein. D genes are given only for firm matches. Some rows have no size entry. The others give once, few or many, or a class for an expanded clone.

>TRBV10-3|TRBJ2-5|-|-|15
TGTGCCATCAGTGATCGGCTAGCAGGTCAAGAGACCCAGTACTTC
CAISDRLAGQETQYF
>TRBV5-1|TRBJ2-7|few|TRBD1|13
TGCGCCAGCATGACAGGGAACTCCTACGAGCAGTACTTC
CASMTGNSYEQYF
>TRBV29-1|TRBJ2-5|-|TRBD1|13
TGCAGCGCCGGACAGGGAGGCGGAGAGACCCAGTACTTC
CSAGQGGGETQYF
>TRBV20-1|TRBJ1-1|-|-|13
TGCAGTGCTAGGCCAGGGAAGAACACTGAAGCTTTCTTT
CSARPGKNTEAFF
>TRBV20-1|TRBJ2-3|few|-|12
TGCAGTGCCAAGACAGCCACAGATACGCAGTATTTT
CSAKTATDTQYF
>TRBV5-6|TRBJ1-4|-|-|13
TGTGCCAGCAGCTTAGGACCTCGTGAAAAACTGTTTTTT
CASSLGPREKLFF
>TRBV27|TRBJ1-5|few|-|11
TGTGCCAGCAGTAAAGGGGCTACCCAGCATTTT
CASSKGATQHF
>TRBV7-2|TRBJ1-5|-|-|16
TGTGCCAGCAGCCGAGGGGGGTCATATAGCAATCAGCCCCAGCATTTT
CASSRGGSYSNQPQHF
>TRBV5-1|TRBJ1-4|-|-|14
TGCGCCAGCAGCTTGGGGACAGACTATGAAAAACTGTTTTTT
CASSLGTDYEKLFF
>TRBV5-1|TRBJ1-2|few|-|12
TGCGCCAGCAGCAGGGACAACTATGGCTACACCTTC
CASSRDNYGYTF